This T cell receptor beta chain was profiled in a study of CD8+ T cells in alopecia areata. Findings and limits, study-wide: In lesional scalp, particularly from alopecia totalis/universalis, clonality was higher than in normal scalp.

Extracted from the samples, RNA was reverse transcribed into cDNA to serve as the sequencing template. Using immunoSEQ multiplex PCR, the repertoire was profiled, and TCRdb retains in-frame clones only, with some absent. The sample yields 25,000 or so clones, around 53% seen once. Details on this clone: Its antigen is still unknown.

V lost 2 bases to trimming and J lost 0 bases; unmatched junction nucleotides: 4. Germline V gene lookup returns CDR1 SGHTA and CDR2 FQGNSA. The CDR3 covers 15 residues. This rearrangement joins TRBV7-2 to TRBJ2-7; 7 bases map to TRBD2. The sample comprised NKG2D-high CD8+ T cells sorted from blood. The receptor was isolated from a human donor with alopecia areata. CDR3 amino acids: CASSLWRGSSYEQYF. CDR3 DNA: TGTGCCAGCAGCTTATGGCGGGGGAGCTCCTACGAGCAGTACTTC.